The 5 T cell receptor beta chains below all came from one sample that was sequenced in a study of blood T cell repertoires in COVID-19. The repertoire was sequenced with immunoSEQ multiplex PCR; TCRdb's copy has only in-frame clones and lacks some. The sample contains about 26,000 clones, roughly 66% of which appear only once. Sequencing was done on a sample of peripheral blood. The origin of the receptors is a man in his sixties with active or convalescent COVID-19.

The chain employs TRBV14 and TRBJ1-1; D not certain. V lost 7 bases, J lost 6 bases, and 12 bases lay in between. The CDR3 runs 12 residues. Germline-derived CDR1 and CDR2 are SGHDN and FVKESK. This CDR3 reads CASNRRVAEAFF. CDR3 DNA: TGTGCCAGCAACCGGAGGGTCGCTGAAGCTTTCTTT.

By share of the sample, this clone is medium-sized. The chain is built from TRBV19 and TRBJ2-3; D possibly corresponds to TRBD2 (6 bases). Germline V lookup: CDR1 LNHDA, CDR2 SQIVND (reference sequence). V lost 5 bases and J 11 bases, leaving 23 bases between the germline ends. The CDR3 has 15 amino acids. This CDR3 reads CASSRGLDSTVVQYF. CDR3 nucleotide sequence: TGTGCCAGTAGTCGGGGACTTGATAGTACGGTCGTGCAGTATTTT.

V and J are TRBV6-1 and TRBJ2-3; 11 bases align to TRBD2. This CDR3 is built from 17 residues. Germline lookup yields CDR1 MNHNS and CDR2 SASEGT. V lost 2 bases, J lost 4 bases, and 8 bases stayed unmatched. The CDR3 sequence is CASSEQTSGARADTQYF. The CDR3 DNA follows: TGTGCCAGCAGTGAACAGACTAGCGGGGCAAGGGCAGATACGCAGTATTTT.

The chain combines TRBV19 with TRBJ1-4; the D is unclear. In germline, CDR1 is LNHDA, CDR2 SQIVND (reference sequence). The CDR3 totals 16 residues. The V end was cut by 7 bases, the J end by 0 bases, with 15 bases between. This chain's CDR3 is CASTSGSSATNEKLFF. In nucleotides, the CDR3 is TGTGCCAGTACCTCCGGGTCCTCCGCAACTAATGAAAAACTGTTTTTT.

CDR3 sequence reads: CASSPPAGVYSGANVLTF. The DNA of the CDR3 is TGTGCCAGCTCACCACCGGCAGGGGTCTACTCTGGGGCCAACGTCCTGACTTTC. This chain connects TRBV18 to TRBJ2-6, with D perhaps TRBD1 (6 bases). The CDR3 runs to 18 residues. Trimming pared 0 bases from V and 0 bases from J, leaving 12 bases between. Germline CDR1 KGHSH, CDR2 LQKENI. Together with reference TRBV18 and TRBJ2-6, the CDR3 gives the full variable domain: NAGVMQNPRHLVRRRGQEARLRCSPMKGHSHVYWYRQLPEEGLKFMVYLQKENIIDESGMPKERFSAEFPKEGPSILRIQQVVRGDSAAYFCASSPPAGVYSGANVLTFGAGSRLTVL.